The 19 T cell receptor beta chains below were found in one sample sequenced in a study of cytomegalovirus exposure and HLA in healthy donors. In the PCR, 60 Vbeta and 13 Jbeta primers were used. This table comes from immunoSEQ multiplex PCR, and its TCRdb copy is limited to in-frame clones, with some not included. The data show approximately 100,000 clones, around three quarters seen once. The source material was PBMCs. The source of these receptors is a female donor in good health and CMV-seropositive.

This clone was recorded only once. The chain recombines TRBV11-2 with TRBJ2-7; a possible D gene is TRBD2 (6 bases). Per the germline V gene, CDR1 is SGHAT and CDR2 is FQNNGV. CDR3 size: 15 residues. Between the trimmed V and J ends, which lost 5 bases and 2 bases, there was a span of 16 bases. This chain's CDR3 is CASSLASGRPYEQYF. CDR3 in DNA: TGTGCCAGCAGCCTCGCGAGCGGGCGACCCTACGAGCAGTACTTC.

This sequence joins TRBV7-9 and TRBJ1-1, with TRBD1 as a possible D gene (6 bases). The germline V gene has CDR1 SEHNR and CDR2 FQNEAQ (reference sequence). This CDR3 has 16 residues. Trimming removed 5 bases at V and 4 bases at J, with 20 bases between. CDR3 region: CASSPDPPDSSTEAFF. The CDR3 DNA is TGTGCCAGCAGCCCAGACCCACCGGACAGTTCCACTGAAGCTTTCTTT.

The V and J genes are TRBV6-1 and TRBJ1-1; D ambiguous. The CDR3 length is 13 residues. V was shortened by 8 bases and J by 1 base, with 11 bases between the two germline ends. Germline-derived CDR1 and CDR2 are MNHNS and SASEGT. Here the CDR3 reads CASYPIRNTEAFF. For the CDR3, the DNA is TGTGCCAGCTACCCCATTAGGAACACTGAAGCTTTCTTT.

This clone has a single count. The chain joins TRBV7-9 to TRBJ2-2, with TRBD2 identical over 10 bases. Trimming took 5 bases from V and 5 from J; bases not matched to a gene: 11. This CDR3 is built from 17 residues. Germline V gene lookup returns CDR1 SEHNR and CDR2 FQNEAQ (reference sequence). The CDR3 coding sequence is TGTGCCAGCAGCCTCGGGGTAGCGGGAGGAGAAACCGGGGAGCTGTTTTTT. It codes for CASSLGVAGGETGELFF.

This chain connects TRBV6-6 to TRBJ2-3; 8 nucleotides align to TRBD2. This CDR3 spans 15 amino acids. Trimming removed 6 bases from V and 3 bases from J; junction bases left unmatched: 8. CDR1 MNHNY and CDR2 SVGAGI come from the germline V gene (reference sequence). CDR3 DNA: TGTGCCAGCAGAAGACTTAGCGGGACGACAGATACGCAGTATTTT. Translation: CASRRLSGTTDTQYF.

The rearrangement joins TRBV4-3 to TRBJ2-3, with 9 positions matching TRBD2. Trimming took 4 bases from V and 5 from J; bases not matched to a gene: 7. CDR1 is LGHNA and CDR2 is YSLEER in the germline V gene. This CDR3 spans 15 amino acids. The CDR3 region is CASSLSAGGLDTQYF. The CDR3 nucleotides read TGCGCCAGCAGCCTATCGGCGGGGGGGCTAGATACGCAGTATTTT.

The chain recombines TRBV5-8 with TRBJ2-7, with TRBD1 matching over 7 bases. The V and J ends lost 2 bases and 5 bases, in that order; junction bases with no gene match: 1. Germline CDR1 reads SGHTS; CDR2 reads YDEGEE. The CDR3 spans 12 residues. The CDR3 sequence is CASSFGTDEQYF. The CDR3 coding sequence is TGTGCCAGCAGCTTTGGGACAGACGAGCAGTACTTC.

The chain links TRBV13 to TRBJ1-2, with D perhaps matching TRBD1 (6 bases). The germline V gene encodes CDR1 PRHDT and CDR2 FYEKMQ (reference sequence). This CDR3 has 12 amino acids. V lost 5 bases to trimming and J lost 5 bases, with 9 bases between them. CDR3 amino acids: CASSTGQYGYTF. In DNA, the CDR3 is TGTGCCAGCAGCACCGGACAGTATGGCTACACCTTC. The full variable domain, in which reference TRBV13 and TRBJ1-2 provide the parts outside the CDR3, is AAGVIQSPRHLIKEKRETATLKCYPIPRHDTVYWYQQGPGQDPQFLISFYEKMQSDKGSIPDRFSAQQFSDYHSELNMSSLELGDSALYFCASSTGQYGYTFGSGTRLTVV.

V is TRBV6-6 and J is TRBJ2-5; TRBD2 matches 11 bases. CDR3 size: 14 residues. Germline values: CDR1 MNHNY, CDR2 SVGAGI (reference sequence). V lost 6 bases and J lost 7; bases outside the gene matches: 7. CDR3 protein: CASRIAGGPGTQYF. CDR3 DNA sequence: TGTGCCAGCAGAATAGCGGGAGGGCCGGGGACCCAGTACTTC.

The chain recombines TRBV4-3 with TRBJ2-5; TRBD2 is a possible D gene (6 bases). The CDR3 is made up of 15 amino acids. CDR1 and CDR2 from the germline V gene are LGHNA and YSLEER. Trimming pared 3 bases from V and 1 base from J, leaving 12 bases between. CDR3 DNA: TGCGCCAGCAGCCAGGGAGGTGCAGGCCAAGAGACCCAGTACTTC. Translated, it gives CASSQGGAGQETQYF.

The V call is TRBV29-1, the J call TRBJ2-7, with 9 bases fitting TRBD1. The CDR3 is made up of 13 amino acids. V lost 4 bases and J lost 3; bases outside the gene matches: 4. Germline CDR1 reads SQVTM; CDR2 reads ANQGSEA. CDR3 nucleotides: TGCAGCGTTGGATTGGGACAGGGCTACGAGCAGTACTTC. As protein: CSVGLGQGYEQYF.

The chain recombines TRBV4-1 with TRBJ1-1; no reliable D call. The CDR3 totals 16 residues. V was clipped by 1 base and J by 0 bases, with 12 bases between them. The germline gives CDR1 MGHRA, CDR2 YSYEKL. Here the CDR3 DNA reads TGCGCCAGCAGCCAAGGTATCGGTAGAGTGAACACTGAAGCTTTCTTT. Translated, it gives CASSQGIGRVNTEAFF.

The chain has TRBV5-1 and TRBJ1-2; D gene unclear. V shed 4 bases and J shed 0 bases, with 16 bases lying between them. The CDR3 sequence is 16 residues long. The germline gives CDR1 SGHRS, CDR2 YFSETQ. CDR3 nucleotides: TGCGCCAGCAGCGCGGGCCCGCTCAACCCTAACTATGGCTACACCTTC. This sequence encodes CASSAGPLNPNYGYTF. Full variable domain (missing parts from reference TRBV5-1 and TRBJ1-2): KAGVTQTPRYLIKTRGQQVTLSCSPISGHRSVSWYQQTPGQGLQFLFEYFSETQRNKGNFPGRFSGRQFSNSRSEMNVSTLELGDSALYLCASSAGPLNPNYGYTFGSGTRLTVV.

The rearrangement links TRBV5-1 to TRBJ2-7; the D gene is possibly TRBD2 (6 bases). Trimming left V 1 base short and J 5 bases short, with 22 bases between. The CDR3 contains 17 residues. Per germline, CDR1 SGHRS and CDR2 YFSETQ. CDR3 in amino acids: CASSLSGSWGGKDEQYF. DNA of the CDR3: TGCGCCAGCAGCTTGTCGGGCTCTTGGGGCGGGAAAGACGAGCAGTACTTC.

This chain connects TRBV4-2 to TRBJ1-1; TRBD1 is a possible D gene (5 bases). Deletions cut 0 bases from V and 3 bases from J, with 20 bases between. Germline CDR1 is LGHNA and CDR2 is YNFKEQ. The CDR3 extends over 18 amino acids. CDR3 sequence: CASSQEGGPRAGDTEAFF. The CDR3 nucleotides read TGTGCCAGCAGCCAAGAGGGGGGACCCCGGGCGGGGGACACTGAAGCTTTCTTT.

As regards this clone: The same CDR3 can be traced to other DNA sequences in this sample. The chain joins TRBV27 to TRBJ2-7, with 7 bases lining up with TRBD2. The CDR3 sequence is 12 residues long. Germline V gene lookup returns CDR1 MNHEY and CDR2 SMNVEV (reference sequence). Trimming cost V 3 bases and J 7 bases; bases outside gene matches: 3. The CDR3 sequence: CASSLGGNEQYF. The CDR3 DNA is TGTGCCAGCAGTTTGGGAGGGAATGAGCAGTACTTC.

The chain is built from TRBV6-5 and TRBJ2-7, with 7 bases matching TRBD2. The ends lost 3 bases at V and 0 bases at J; junction bases unmatched: 5. CDR3 length: 15 residues. Looked up from germline, CDR1 is MNHEY and CDR2 is SVGAGI. The CDR3 loop is CASSYGLAASYEQYF. The CDR3 coding sequence is TGTGCCAGCAGTTATGGTCTAGCGGCCTCCTACGAGCAGTACTTC.

This sequence joins TRBV7-9 and TRBJ1-5; 7 bases map to TRBD1. This CDR3 spans 13 amino acids. Germline-derived CDR1 and CDR2 are SEHNR and FQNEAQ (reference sequence). Germline trimming cut 5 bases from V and 5 bases from J; bases unmatched to any gene: 3. The CDR3 protein is CASSRQGDQPQHF. DNA of the CDR3: TGTGCCAGCAGCCGACAGGGCGATCAGCCCCAGCATTTT.

This clone was observed a handful of times. Other DNA sequences within the sample encode an identical CDR3. The chain carries TRBV4-1 and TRBJ1-4, with 11 bases identical to TRBD1. The CDR3 sequence is 17 residues long. CDR1 MGHRA and CDR2 YSYEKL come from the germline V gene. V gave up 2 bases and J gave up 3 bases; unmatched junction bases: 5. The CDR3 sequence is CASSQRTGGKSNEKLFF. CDR3 coding DNA: TGCGCCAGCAGCCAACGGACAGGGGGCAAATCTAATGAAAAACTGTTTTTT.